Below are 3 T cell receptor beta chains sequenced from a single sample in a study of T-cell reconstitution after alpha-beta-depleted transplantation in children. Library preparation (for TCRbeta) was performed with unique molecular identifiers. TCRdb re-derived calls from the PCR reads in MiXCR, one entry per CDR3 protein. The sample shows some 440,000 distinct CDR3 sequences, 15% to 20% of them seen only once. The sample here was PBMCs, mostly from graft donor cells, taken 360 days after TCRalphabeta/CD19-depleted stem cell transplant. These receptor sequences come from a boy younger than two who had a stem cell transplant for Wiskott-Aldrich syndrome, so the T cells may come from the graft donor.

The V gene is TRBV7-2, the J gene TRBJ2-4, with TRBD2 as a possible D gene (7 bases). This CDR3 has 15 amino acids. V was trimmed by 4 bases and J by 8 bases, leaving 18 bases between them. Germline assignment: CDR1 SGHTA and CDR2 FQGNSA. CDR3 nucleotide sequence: TGTGCCAGCAGCTCTGTTTTCGGGGGGCTGGACATTCAGTACTTC. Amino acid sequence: CASSSVFGGLDIQYF.

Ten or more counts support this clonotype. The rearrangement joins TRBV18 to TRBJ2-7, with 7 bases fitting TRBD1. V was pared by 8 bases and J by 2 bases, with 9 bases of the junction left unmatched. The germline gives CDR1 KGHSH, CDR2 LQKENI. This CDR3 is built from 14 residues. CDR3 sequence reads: CASSPRDRAYEQYF. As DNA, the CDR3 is TGTGCCAGCAGCCCCCGGGACAGAGCCTACGAGCAGTACTTC.

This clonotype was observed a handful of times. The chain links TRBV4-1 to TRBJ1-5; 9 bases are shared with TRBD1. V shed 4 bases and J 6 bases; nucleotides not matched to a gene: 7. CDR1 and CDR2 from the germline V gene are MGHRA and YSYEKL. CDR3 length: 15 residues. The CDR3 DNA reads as TGCGCCAGCAGCCTAACAGGGGGCTTAGGTCAGCCCCAGCATTTT. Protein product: CASSLTGGLGQPQHF.